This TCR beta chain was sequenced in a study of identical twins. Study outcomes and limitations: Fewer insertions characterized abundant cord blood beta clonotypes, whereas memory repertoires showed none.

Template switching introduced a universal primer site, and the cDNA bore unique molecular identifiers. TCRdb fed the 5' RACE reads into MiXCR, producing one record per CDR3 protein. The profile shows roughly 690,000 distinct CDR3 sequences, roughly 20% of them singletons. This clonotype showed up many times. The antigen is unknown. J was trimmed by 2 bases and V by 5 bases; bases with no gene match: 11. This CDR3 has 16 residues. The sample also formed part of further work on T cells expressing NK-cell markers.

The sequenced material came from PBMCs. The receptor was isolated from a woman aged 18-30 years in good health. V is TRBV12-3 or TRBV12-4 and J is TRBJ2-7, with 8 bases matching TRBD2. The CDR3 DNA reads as TGTGCCAGCAGTCCCCTAGGCGCGGGGGGCCCCTACGAGCAGTACTTC. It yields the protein CASSPLGAGGPYEQYF.